The text below deals with one TCR beta chain. It has no known antigen specificity. Since no conserved phenylalanine or tryptophan closes the CDR3, a read error is the likely cause. V is trimmed back by 3 bases and J by 3 bases, and the junction contains 6 bases that no gene match accounts for. 15 amino acids form the CDR3, both terminal residues included. Left in the record is the CDR3 DNA by itself, 45 bases read in frame from the first base. The germline V gene specifies MNHEY as CDR1 and SVGEGT as CDR2. This specimen belongs to a study of T cells in Graves' hyperthyroidism and ophthalmopathy (dated by TCRdb to between 2018 and 2020). For the wider study: Peripheral blood was sampled at the time of initial diagnosis, prior to any treatment. In addition, the study compared T-cell repertoires in thyroid tissue and in blood from roughly 6 Graves' hyperthyroidism patients. To identify distinguishing TCR V-J signatures, a discovery cohort of 100 patients was used, comprising 43 with Graves' ophthalmopathy and roughly 60 with stable Graves' hyperthyroidism. Following sampling, methimazole starting at 30 mg daily was given to hyperthyroidism patients, and high-dose intravenous methylprednisolone was given to ophthalmopathy patients. The 100 or so discovery patients were randomly split 7:3 into training and test sets. Prospective prediction of ophthalmopathy was tested in an independent validation cohort consisting of 18 hyperthyroidism patients and around 16 patients who later progressed to ophthalmopathy. The paper reports TCR Vbeta CDR3 sequencing of approximately 130 peripheral blood samples: around 45 ophthalmopathy, roughly 74 hyperthyroidism and some 17 progressor patients.

What the research found in general, with its limitations: In validation, progression to ophthalmopathy was predicted by the model with almost 71% sensitivity and 72% to 80% specificity, a median of about 6 months before onset. In cross-validation, a model built on a 13 V-J signature told ophthalmopathy apart from stable hyperthyroidism with under 90% sensitivity and 81% to 82% specificity, and in testing the same model reached 80%/75%. Most expanded thyroid clonotypes (frequency above 0.001) were also detected in blood, a finding suggesting that blood repertoires may reflect thyroid immune responses. Sample size was not statistically predetermined, and blinding of investigators to group allocation was not performed.

The TCR beta CDR3 regions were amplified from RNA transcripts. The TCR CDR3 was subjected to a first round of RT-PCR using the HTBI primer set and the Qiagen OneStep RT-PCR kit. A second multiplex PCR round built the libraries, followed by size selection and purification. Libraries were sequenced paired-end with 100 bp reads on an Illumina HiSeq2000. As for the authors' bioinformatics: SOAPnuke was used to process the raw data, with reads discarded if the reads contained adapters or uncalled bases, had a mean Phred below 15, or lacked an exact constant-primer or identifier match. High-quality paired reads were merged using COPE v1.2.5, and each unique nucleotide sequence was defined as a clonotype. Clonotypes were aligned to IMGT TRBV, TRBD and TRBJ reference segments using MiTCR v1.1. Analysis was restricted to V-J combinations with a frequency above 0.0001, which covered over 98% of repertoires. The TCS score was defined as F50 (clonal expansion) divided by E x V (chaos), with BLOSUM62-based TCRdist calculated between CDR3 peptides within each V-J. Welch's t-statistics and random forest reduced 500 to 650 V-J features to around 14, which were used in a naive Bayes classifier (R e1071). Using fastp at Q25 and MiXCR, TCRdb reprocessed the public reads and kept productive beta chains. When rows share a CDR3 protein, they turn into one entry using the most common DNA and genes. V and J calls and clone size were set by TCRdb, not the authors. The sample table shows fewer than 700,000 distinct CDR3 sequences, and approximately 17% are seen once. The ten biggest clones cover roughly a sixth of the sample.

Ophthalmopathy patients had moderately to severely active disease, Clinical Activity Score of at least 3, NOSPECS grade of at least 4, and duration under 3 months. Patients with uncontrolled infections, other autoimmune diseases, pregnancy or lactation were excluded. Diagnoses relied on clinical symptoms, serum thyroxine and TRAb, thyroid ultrasound and orbital computed tomography. Ficoll-Paque density gradient centrifugation was used to isolate PBMCs from approximately 11 ml of fresh peripheral blood. Total RNA was extracted with Trizol reagent, and quality was checked on an Agilent 2100 Bioanalyzer.

The source material was blood. The sequence joins TRBV6-2 or TRBV6-3 to TRBJ2-3; 7 nucleotides in the junction match TRBD2. This TCR derives from a woman between 18 and 29 years old with Graves' ophthalmopathy. The CDR3 has the sequence CASSYGGRTTDTQYS. The DNA sequence reads TGTGCCAGCAGTTATGGCGGGAGAACAACAGATACGCAGTATTCT.